This T cell receptor (beta chain) derives from a study of CD8 T cells in Susac syndrome (dated by TCRdb to about 2019). Study-wide context: Repertoire sequencing was used to test whether CD8+ T cell activation and differentiation in Susac syndrome was antigen driven. The research as a whole found: The number of individuals in the TCR sequencing and HLA analysis was acknowledged as relatively small.

As for this clonotype: Its binding antigen is unknown. Base qualities are not at hand, and no much larger clone is one base apart.

RNA was extracted with the RNeasy kit and roughly 0.45 to 1 ug was reverse transcribed using random hexamers. The immunoSEQ multiplex PCR assay, which covers 54 Vbeta and 13 Jbeta segments, was used to amplify TCR beta CDR3 regions. To correct PCR amplification bias, a synthetic template baseline was used for both primer optimization and computational correction. Regarding the original processing steps: Reads were assigned to V, D and J genes according to IMGT and analyzed in immunoSEQ Analyzer, with only productive sequences retained. Clonality was computed as one minus Shannon entropy normalized by log2 of the number of productive unique sequences. For each patient and control, public and private clones were evaluated within the 100 most prevalent clones. Susac-specific clones were defined as absent from healthy and MS cohorts, around 1,000 published viral clones and other ImmuneACCESS disease sequences. TCRdb itself trimmed the public reads at Q25 with fastp, ran MiXCR and retained productive beta chains. Rows are combined by CDR3 protein, so each entry shows the most common genes and DNA. TCRdb, rather than the study authors, made the V and J calls. This sample holds around 130,000 distinct CDR3 sequences; roughly 96% were observed only once. The biggest ten clones account for roughly 0.11% of the sample.

Peripheral blood CD8+ and CD4+ T cells from healthy donors, Susac syndrome patients and multiple sclerosis patients were profiled using high-throughput TCR beta sequencing. Healthy donors were age- and sex-matched controls. Bulk CD8+ and CD4+ T cells were purified by magnetic negative isolation, whereas CD8+ TEMRA cells were enriched by FACS. Blood was collected in EDTA tubes and processed within 24 hours, with PBMCs isolated through density gradient centrifugation. PBMCs intended for TCR sequencing were cryopreserved in liquid nitrogen and thawed later in a water bath at 37 degrees C. The sorted or isolated CD4+, CD8+ and CD8+ TEMRA cells reached a purity of at least 90%. Here V drops 6 bases and J drops 8 bases, and the junction holds 9 bases not matched to any gene. The CDR3 starts with the cysteine, ends with the phenylalanine, and has 14 residues. The DNA shown is the 42-base CDR3, in frame from base 1.

The clonotype originates from a human donor in good health. The V gene is TRBV12-3 or TRBV12-4 and the J gene is TRBJ2-4, with 8 bases in between that match TRBD1. Sequencing was done on a sample of CD4+ T cells from PBMCs. The CDR3 protein: CASSTSGGRHIQYF. The DNA sequence is given as TGTGCCAGCAGCACATCAGGGGGCAGGCACATTCAGTACTTC.